These T cell receptor beta chains were read from a single sample in a study of T-cell reconstitution after alpha-beta-depleted transplantation in children. TCRdb redid the calling of the PCR reads with MiXCR, one entry per CDR3 protein. The sample holds about 600,000 distinct CDR3 sequences, 23% seen once. The sample consisted of PBMCs, mostly from graft donor cells, taken 360 days after TCRalphabeta/CD19-depleted stem cell transplant. These receptors all come from a boy younger than two who had a stem cell transplant for acute myeloid leukemia, so the T cells may come from the graft donor. Each CDR3 is given with its conserved first and last residue. A D gene is named only where the DNA matches it firmly. Clone size is not always given. Where it is, it says once, few, many or a class for expanded clones.

V: TRBV20-1
D: .
size: few
J: TRBJ2-3
CDR3: CSARKGPKDPQYF
DNA: TGCAGTGCTAGAAAGGGCCCCAAGGATCCGCAGTATTTT

V: TRBV7-2
D: TRBD2
size: many
J: TRBJ2-3
CDR3: CASSPSGLADTQYF
DNA: TGTGCCAGCAGCCCCTCCGGACTAGCCGATACGCAGTATTTT

V: TRBV5-1
D: .
size: .
J: TRBJ2-7
CDR3: CASSFVGQAAYEQYF
DNA: TGCGCCAGCAGCTTCGTAGGCCAGGCGGCCTACGAGCAGTACTTC

V: TRBV20-1
D: TRBD2
size: few
J: TRBJ2-1
CDR3: CSATGGEYNEQFF
DNA: TGCAGTGCTACGGGGGGGGAATACAATGAGCAGTTCTTC

V: TRBV6-5
D: TRBD1
size: .
J: TRBJ2-5
CDR3: CASSYSFVGQRKETQYF
DNA: TGTGCCAGCAGTTACTCATTTGTGGGACAGAGGAAAGAGACCCAGTACTTC

V: TRBV5-5
D: .
size: .
J: TRBJ1-5
CDR3: CASSGRVLQSKDQPQHF
DNA: TGTGCCAGCAGCGGCCGGGTCCTGCAGAGCAAAGATCAGCCCCAGCATTTT

V: TRBV20-1
D: .
size: .
J: TRBJ2-3
CDR3: CSARTSGRRTDTQYF
DNA: TGCAGTGCTAGGACGTCAGGGCGCCGCACAGATACGCAGTATTTT

V: TRBV28
D: .
size: .
J: TRBJ2-5
CDR3: CASSLGRATAEETQYF
DNA: TGTGCCAGCAGTTTAGGCAGGGCCACGGCGGAGGAGACCCAGTACTTC

V: TRBV29-1
D: .
size: .
J: TRBJ2-7
CDR3: CSVLGEVRSREQYF
DNA: TGCAGCGTTCTCGGGGAGGTTAGATCTCGCGAGCAGTACTTC

V: TRBV18
D: TRBD1
size: many
J: TRBJ2-1
CDR3: CASSPTGHGTGYNEQFF
DNA: TGTGCCAGCTCACCGACGGGGCACGGGACAGGGTACAATGAGCAGTTCTTC

V: TRBV7-2
D: .
size: .
J: TRBJ2-5
CDR3: CASSHDSQETQYF
DNA: TGTGCCAGCAGCCACGACAGCCAAGAGACCCAGTACTTC

V: TRBV6-2/TRBV6-3
D: TRBD1
size: few
J: TRBJ2-3
CDR3: CASSRTGVSTDTQYF
DNA: TGTGCCAGCAGTCGGACAGGGGTTAGCACAGATACGCAGTATTTT

V: TRBV5-6
D: .
size: .
J: TRBJ2-5
CDR3: CASSLVGISGRDEETQYF
DNA: TGTGCCAGCAGCTTGGTAGGCATCTCCGGTCGTGATGAAGAGACCCAGTACTTC

V: TRBV24-1
D: TRBD1
size: many
J: TRBJ2-3
CDR3: CATSDSSGGIGTDTQYF
DNA: TGTGCCACCAGTGATTCCTCAGGGGGAATCGGCACAGATACGCAGTATTTT

V: TRBV9
D: TRBD1
size: .
J: TRBJ1-1
CDR3: CASSARQGRTEAFF
DNA: TGTGCCAGCAGCGCTAGACAGGGTAGGACTGAAGCTTTCTTT

V: TRBV7-2
D: TRBD1
size: .
J: TRBJ1-1
CDR3: CASSLGGLWTGSEAFF
DNA: TGTGCCAGCAGCTTAGGAGGCTTGTGGACAGGGTCTGAAGCTTTCTTT

V: TRBV6-5
D: .
size: .
J: TRBJ1-2
CDR3: CASSPLLPRNYGYTF
DNA: TGTGCCAGCAGTCCCCTCCTACCAAGGAACTATGGCTACACCTTC

V: TRBV6-5
D: .
size: many
J: TRBJ1-5
CDR3: CASSSMQVSQPQHF
DNA: TGTGCCAGCAGTTCTATGCAAGTTAGTCAGCCCCAGCATTTT

V: TRBV13
D: TRBD2
size: once
J: TRBJ2-1
CDR3: CASSTRTSGGYPPPPQGSYNEQFF
DNA: TGTGCCAGCAGCACTAGGACTAGCGGGGGGTATCCCCCACCCCCGCAGGGCTCCTACAATGAGCAGTTCTTC

V: TRBV4-1
D: TRBD1
size: many
J: TRBJ2-2
CDR3: CASSYSGTGMAGELFF
DNA: TGCGCCAGCAGCTATTCCGGGACAGGGATGGCCGGGGAGCTGTTTTTT

V: TRBV6-5
D: TRBD2
size: few
J: TRBJ2-1
CDR3: CASSYSTSGAHNEQFF
DNA: TGTGCCAGCAGTTACTCGACTAGCGGTGCACACAATGAGCAGTTCTTC

V: TRBV10-3
D: TRBD1
size: few
J: TRBJ2-5
CDR3: CAISQQGPSEETQYF
DNA: TGTGCCATCAGCCAACAGGGGCCCTCCGAAGAGACCCAGTACTTC

V: TRBV7-7
D: TRBD1
size: .
J: TRBJ2-5
CDR3: CASSQDRGMSTQYF
DNA: TGTGCCAGCAGCCAGGACAGGGGCATGTCGACCCAGTACTTC

V: TRBV29-1
D: .
size: many
J: TRBJ1-1
CDR3: CSVDFGGRANTEAFF
DNA: TGCAGCGTTGATTTCGGGGGGCGAGCGAACACTGAAGCTTTCTTT

V: TRBV5-6
D: .
size: many
J: TRBJ2-5
CDR3: CASSLSSGTPQETQYF
DNA: TGTGCCAGCAGTCTATCCTCCGGGACACCACAAGAGACCCAGTACTTC

V: TRBV20-1
D: TRBD1
size: many
J: TRBJ2-7
CDR3: CSARDLPGQGSYEQYF
DNA: TGCAGTGCTAGAGATCTTCCGGGACAGGGTTCCTACGAGCAGTACTTC

V: TRBV4-3
D: .
size: .
J: TRBJ2-7
CDR3: CASSQGWSGAYEQYF
DNA: TGCGCCAGCAGCCAAGGGTGGTCAGGGGCCTACGAGCAGTACTTC

V: TRBV2
D: TRBD1
size: few
J: TRBJ2-2
CDR3: CASSDMDRGNTGELFF
DNA: TGTGCCAGCAGTGATATGGACAGGGGAAACACCGGGGAGCTGTTTTTT

V: TRBV9
D: .
size: many
J: TRBJ2-2
CDR3: CASSVQPLTGELFF
DNA: TGTGCCAGCAGCGTACAACCTCTAACCGGGGAGCTGTTTTTT

V: TRBV6-1
D: .
size: many
J: TRBJ2-1
CDR3: CASVGGSSYNEQFF
DNA: TGTGCCAGTGTGGGGGGAAGCTCCTACAATGAGCAGTTCTTC

V: TRBV11-2
D: .
size: many
J: TRBJ2-3
CDR3: CASSHPLDTQYF
DNA: TGTGCCAGCAGCCACCCCTTAGATACGCAGTATTTT

V: TRBV29-1
D: TRBD1
size: few
J: TRBJ1-2
CDR3: CSVEDRRTGNYGYTF
DNA: TGCAGCGTTGAAGATCGAAGGACAGGGAACTATGGCTACACCTTC

V: TRBV6-1
D: TRBD1
size: few
J: TRBJ2-7
CDR3: CASSRYGTGEPIVTYEQYF
DNA: TGTGCCAGCAGCCGCTATGGGACAGGGGAGCCAATCGTTACCTACGAGCAGTACTTC

V: TRBV7-2
D: .
size: few
J: TRBJ1-5
CDR3: CASSSGWRQENQPQHF
DNA: TGTGCCAGCAGTTCTGGTTGGCGGCAGGAGAATCAGCCCCAGCATTTT

V: TRBV12-5
D: .
size: .
J: TRBJ2-2
CDR3: CASGLVRVTGELFF
DNA: TGTGCTAGTGGTTTGGTGAGGGTCACCGGGGAGCTGTTTTTT

V: TRBV13
D: .
size: few
J: TRBJ2-3
CDR3: CASSLDLSGSRTDTQYF
DNA: TGTGCCAGCAGCTTAGACCTTAGCGGTTCCCGCACAGATACGCAGTATTTT

V: TRBV5-1
D: TRBD1
size: .
J: TRBJ1-1
CDR3: CASSFRQGLTEAFF
DNA: TGCGCCAGCAGCTTTCGACAGGGGTTAACTGAAGCTTTCTTT

V: TRBV7-2
D: .
size: few
J: TRBJ2-5
CDR3: CASSQSASRGGQETQYF
DNA: TGTGCCAGCAGCCAAAGCGCATCTCGTGGGGGCCAAGAGACCCAGTACTTC

V: TRBV7-2
D: .
size: .
J: TRBJ1-5
CDR3: CASSAAGRNQPQHF
DNA: TGTGCCAGCAGCGCGGCCGGGCGCAATCAGCCCCAGCATTTT

V: TRBV6-1
D: .
size: .
J: TRBJ2-2
CDR3: CASTRTGSTGELFF
DNA: TGTGCCAGCACTAGAACAGGTTCCACCGGGGAGCTGTTTTTT